This T cell receptor (beta chain) is from a study of blood T cell repertoires in COVID-19. Whole-study context: Material from acute and convalescent COVID-19 was sourced from the United States, Italy and Spain. Nucleic acid was either cDNA or gDNA, and it came from T cells, B-cell-depleted T cells, or PBMCs.

In the original workflow: The assay estimated nucleated cells by amplifying reference gene primers. Generated by immunoSEQ multiplex PCR, the TCRdb table keeps only in-frame clones and is missing some. D and trimming were read from the DNA, whereas the V and J calls and clone size are those reported in that table. The table shows about 190,000 clones, with under 80% occurring only once. This CDR3 comprises 14 residues. The germline CDR1 and CDR2 sequences are SGHTA and FQGNSA. J was trimmed by 2 bases and V by 5 bases; bases with no gene match: 3. The V gene is TRBV7-2, the J gene TRBJ1-2; TRBD1 aligns across 9 bases. This TCR came from a man aged 45-65 years who had recovered from COVID-19. Specimen: peripheral blood. The CDR3 is CASSGGTGNYGYTF. The DNA of the CDR3 is TGTGCCAGCAGCGGGGGGACAGGGAACTATGGCTACACCTTC.